This passage covers 24 T cell receptor beta chains from one sample sequenced in a study of blood T cell repertoires in COVID-19. Only in-frame clones appear in the TCRdb table, and some are missing; sequencing was by immunoSEQ multiplex PCR. Of 140,000 to 150,000 clones listed, 85% to 90% were seen once; the top ten hold about 11%. The sequenced material came from PBMCs or T cells enriched from blood (not recorded which). The receptors were gathered from a man aged 55 to 70 who had recovered from COVID-19.

The chain recombines TRBV19 with TRBJ2-7; TRBD1 matches at 9 bases. The trim removed 6 bases at V and 3 bases at J, leaving 3 bases unmatched. This CDR3 has 13 amino acids. The germline CDR1 and CDR2 sequences are LNHDA and SQIVND (reference sequence). CDR3 protein: CASRQGANYEQYF. The CDR3 bases are TGTGCCAGTAGACAGGGGGCGAACTACGAGCAGTACTTC.

The chain has TRBV27 and TRBJ2-3, with 10 bases identical to TRBD1. The V and J ends lost 7 bases and 1 base, in that order; junction bases with no gene match: 5. Germline-derived CDR1 and CDR2 are MNHEY and SMNVEV (reference sequence). The CDR3 has 15 amino acids. CDR3 residues: CASKTGTGGTDTQYF. The CDR3 DNA is TGTGCCAGCAAAACCGGGACAGGGGGCACAGATACGCAGTATTTT.

This chain connects TRBV5-1 to TRBJ2-1, with D possibly being TRBD1 (6 bases). Germline values: CDR1 SGHRS, CDR2 YFSETQ. Trimming shortened V by 1 base and J by 5 bases, and 19 bases separated the two germline ends. The CDR3 runs to 17 residues. The CDR3 here is CASSLPVVAGADNEQFF. CDR3 coding DNA: TGCGCCAGCAGCTTGCCTGTTGTCGCAGGGGCGGACAATGAGCAGTTCTTC.

The CDR3 region is CASSQRWGRGAEAFF. The CDR3, as DNA: TGTGCCAGCAGCCAGCGGTGGGGCAGGGGGGCAGAAGCTTTCTTT. V is TRBV7-8 and J is TRBJ1-1; 7 positions agree with TRBD1. With 5 bases clipped from V and 8 bases from J, the junction kept 14 bases outside the gene matches. The CDR3 spans 15 residues. The germline gives CDR1 SGHVS, CDR2 FQNEAQ. The full variable domain, completed using reference TRBV7-8 and TRBJ1-1, is GAGVSQSPRYKVAKRGQDVALRCDPISGHVSLFWYQQALGQGPEFLTYFQNEAQLDKSGLPSDRFFAERPEGSVSTLKIQRTQQEDSAVYLCASSQRWGRGAEAFFGQGTRLTVV.

The chain recombines TRBV19 with TRBJ1-5; D might be TRBD1 (6 bases). Deletions cut 8 bases from V and 4 bases from J, with 12 bases between. CDR3 length: 13 residues. Germline-derived CDR1 and CDR2 are LNHDA and SQIVND (reference sequence). The CDR3 region has the DNA TGTGCCAGTGGGAACAGGGATAATCAGCCCCAGCATTTT. As protein: CASGNRDNQPQHF.

The chain is built from TRBV19 and TRBJ1-2; 7 bases map to TRBD1. J gave up 2 bases and V 8 bases, and 2 bases lay outside the gene matches. Per the germline V gene, CDR1 is LNHDA and CDR2 is SQIVND (reference sequence). CDR3 length equals 12 residues. CDR3 sequence reads: CASRQGNYGYTF. CDR3 sequence (DNA): TGTGCCAGTCGACAGGGAAACTATGGCTACACCTTC. The full variable domain, with the rest looked up from reference TRBV19 and TRBJ1-2, is DGGITQSPKYLFRKEGQNVTLSCEQNLNHDAMYWYRQDPGQGLRLIYYSQIVNDFQKGDIAEGYSVSREKKESFPLTVTSAQKNPTAFYLCASRQGNYGYTFGSGTRLTVV.

This clone was seen only once. The rearrangement links TRBV5-4 to TRBJ2-1; tentative D call: TRBD2 (6 bases). Germline V CDR1 and CDR2: SGHNT, YYREEE (reference sequence). V lost 2 bases and J lost 5, with 14 bases in between. This CDR3 is 15 amino acids long. The CDR3 reads CASSFEASAHNEQFF. The CDR3 nucleotides read TGTGCCAGCAGCTTCGAGGCTAGCGCCCACAATGAGCAGTTCTTC. Complete variable domain (other parts from reference TRBV5-4 and TRBJ2-1): ETGVTQSPTHLIKTRGQQVTLRCSSQSGHNTVSWYQQALGQGPQFIFQYYREEENGRGNFPPRFSGLQFPNYSSELNVNALELDDSALYLCASSFEASAHNEQFFGPGTRLTVL.

The genes are TRBV5-1 and TRBJ2-5; possibly TRBD2 for D (5 bases). Germline CDR1 SGHRS, CDR2 YFSETQ. Trimming removed 2 bases from V and 4 bases from J, with 9 bases in between. The CDR3 sequence is 13 residues long. CDR3 amino acids: CASSLRGSETQYF. CDR3 DNA sequence: TGCGCCAGCAGCTTACGGGGTTCAGAGACCCAGTACTTC.

This chain joins TRBV5-1 and TRBJ2-7; possibly TRBD2 for D (5 bases). Trimming stripped 0 bases from V and 2 bases from J, with 9 bases between. This CDR3 is built from 14 residues. Germline V gene sequence: CDR1 SGHRS, CDR2 YFSETQ. Written as DNA, the CDR3 is TGCGCCAGCAGCTTGGTCAGCGGTACCTACGAGCAGTACTTC. It translates to CASSLVSGTYEQYF.

V and J are TRBV3-1 (or the pseudogene TRBV3-2) and TRBJ1-1, with TRBD1 matching 11 bases. Trimming at V came to 4 bases and at J to 6 bases, leaving 10 bases not matched to a gene. CDR3 length: 16 amino acids. Germline V gene data show CDR1 as LGHDT and CDR2 as YNNKEL (reference sequence). In DNA, the CDR3 is TGTGCCAGCAGCCCAACGGACAGGGGGCCCCGCGCTGAAGCTTTCTTT. Encoded protein: CASSPTDRGPRAEAFF.

The V gene is TRBV29-1, the J gene TRBJ2-2, with a tentative D call TRBD1 (6 bases). The V end was cut by 5 bases, the J end by 1 base, with 8 bases between. CDR1 is SQVTM, CDR2 ANQGSEA, per germline. The CDR3 totals 13 residues. This CDR3 is CSVTGWNTGELFF. The CDR3, as DNA: TGCAGCGTTACAGGGTGGAACACCGGGGAGCTGTTTTTT.

This chain connects TRBV21-1 to TRBJ1-2; the tabulated D call, TRBD1, remains unverified against the DNA. TRBV21-1 is flagged as a pseudogene. The length of the CDR3 is 15 residues. The CDR3 reads CASSRNRDLNYGYTF. CDR3 sequence (DNA): TGTGCCAGCAGCAGAAACAGGGATCTTAACTATGGCTACACCTTC.

V is TRBV2 and J is TRBJ1-5; tentative D call: TRBD1 (5 bases). Germline CDR1 SNHLY, CDR2 FYNNEI. The CDR3 sequence is 12 residues long. Trimming left V 7 bases short and J 7 bases short, with 11 bases between. CDR3 in amino acids: CASNQGSQPQHF. The CDR3, as DNA: TGTGCCAGCAACCAGGGATCCCAGCCCCAGCATTTT. Full variable domain (rest looked up from reference TRBV2 and TRBJ1-5): EPEVTQTPSHQVTQMGQEVILRCVPISNHLYFYWYRQILGQKVEFLVSFYNNEISEKSEIFDDQFSVERPDGSNFTLKIRSTKLEDSAMYFCASNQGSQPQHFGDGTRLSIL.

The sample holds one count of this clone. CDR3 loop: CASSRVSGTPYEQYF. CDR3 in DNA: TGTGCCAGTAGTAGGGTTAGCGGGACTCCCTACGAGCAGTACTTC. The chain combines TRBV19 with TRBJ2-7, with 8 positions matching TRBD2. J was trimmed by 2 bases and V by 4 bases; bases with no gene match: 7. The CDR3 covers 15 residues. Germline V gives CDR1 LNHDA, CDR2 SQIVND (reference sequence).

The chain is built from TRBV6-5 and TRBJ2-1; 11 bases line up with TRBD2. Germline V gene lookup returns CDR1 MNHEY and CDR2 SVGAGI. The V segment lost 6 bases and the J segment 3 bases; nucleotides outside the gene matches: 4. There are 15 residues in the CDR3. CDR3 nucleotides: TGTGCCAGCAGGCTAGCGGGGGGCCTCTACAATGAGCAGTTCTTC. Protein sequence: CASRLAGGLYNEQFF.

The chain is built from TRBV27 and TRBJ1-1; D gene uncertain. Trimming pared 3 bases from V and 1 base from J, leaving 15 bases between. Germline lookup yields CDR1 MNHEY and CDR2 SMNVEV (reference sequence). This CDR3 is built from 16 residues. The chain's CDR3 is CASSLKPGSGNTEAFF. The CDR3 DNA reads TGTGCCAGCAGTTTGAAGCCGGGGAGTGGGAACACTGAAGCTTTCTTT.

This chain joins TRBV5-1 and TRBJ1-2, with D uncertain. The length of the CDR3 is 14 residues. Germline V gene sequence: CDR1 SGHRS, CDR2 YFSETQ. V was clipped by 0 bases and J by 8 bases, with 14 bases between them. This chain's CDR3 is CASSLARPERGYTF. CDR3 nucleotides: TGCGCCAGCAGCTTGGCACGGCCCGAGCGCGGCTACACCTTC. Filled out from reference TRBV5-1 and TRBJ1-2, the complete variable domain reads KAGVTQTPRYLIKTRGQQVTLSCSPISGHRSVSWYQQTPGQGLQFLFEYFSETQRNKGNFPGRFSGRQFSNSRSEMNVSTLELGDSALYLCASSLARPERGYTFGSGTRLTVV.

Concerning this clone: Germline is not matched at one junction end, which may reflect a read error. V is TRBV10-3 and J is TRBJ2-1; 7 bases line up with TRBD2. The CDR3 is 15 residues long. Germline V lookup: CDR1 ENHRY, CDR2 SYGVKD. The CDR3 DNA is TGTGCCATGAGTGCCCTCTTAACTAGCGTCAATGAGCAGTTCTTC. It is translated as CAMSALLTSVNEQFF.

The V gene is TRBV14, the J gene TRBJ1-2, with TRBD1 identical over 8 bases. Germline trimming cut 2 bases from V and 8 bases from J; bases unmatched to any gene: 4. CDR1 and CDR2 from the germline V gene are SGHDN and FVKESK. The CDR3 is 13 residues long. The CDR3 loop is CASSQRTGKGYTF. CDR3 bases: TGTGCCAGCAGCCAACGGACAGGGAAGGGCTACACCTTC.

This clone was recorded only once. This chain uses TRBV11-1 with TRBJ1-1; D is uncertain. The CDR3 sequence is 12 residues long. Per the germline V gene, CDR1 is SGHAT and CDR2 is FQDESV (reference sequence). V lost 5 bases and J 6 bases, leaving 10 bases between the germline ends. This CDR3 is CASSPAGAEAFF. The CDR3, as DNA: TGTGCCAGCAGCCCCGCGGGCGCTGAAGCTTTCTTT. The variable domain in full, completed from reference TRBV11-1 and TRBJ1-1, reads EAEVAQSPRYKITEKSQAVAFWCDPISGHATLYWYRQILGQGPELLVQFQDESVVDDSQLPKDRFSAERLKGVDSTLKIQPAELGDSAMYLCASSPAGAEAFFGQGTRLTVV.

This chain uses TRBV19 with TRBJ2-4, with D possibly matching TRBD2 (5 bases). Germline CDR1 is LNHDA and CDR2 is SQIVND (reference sequence). This CDR3 spans 16 amino acids. V lost 4 bases and J 0 bases, leaving 13 bases between the germline ends. CDR3 coding DNA: TGTGCCAGTAGTAGGAGGACGCAGATAGCCAAAAACATTCAGTACTTC. Its translation: CASSRRTQIAKNIQYF.

The genes are TRBV19 and TRBJ1-5; tentatively, D is TRBD1 (6 bases). The germline V and J ends were trimmed by 7 bases and 7 bases, with 14 bases remaining between them. The germline gives CDR1 LNHDA, CDR2 SQIVND (reference sequence). This CDR3 is 13 amino acids long. The CDR3 loop reads CASMDRIGQPQHF. The CDR3 DNA is TGTGCCAGTATGGACAGAATTGGCCAGCCCCAGCATTTT.

V gene TRBV9 combines with J gene TRBJ1-6; TRBD1 might be the D (6 bases). Trimming took off 3 bases at V and 10 bases at J, with 11 bases between the two ends. In germline, CDR1 is SGDLS, CDR2 YYNGEE. The CDR3 covers 13 residues. The CDR3 region is CASSAGVASPLHF. For the CDR3, the DNA is TGTGCCAGCAGCGCAGGGGTAGCGTCACCCCTCCACTTT.

As DNA, the CDR3 is TGTGCCAGCAGCAGAAACAGCGGGATCGCTACGCAGTATTTT. It translates to CASSRNSGIATQYF. The chain has TRBV11-3 and TRBJ2-3; 7 bases fit TRBD2. Per germline, CDR1 SGHNT and CDR2 YENEEA. After removal of 5 bases from V and 8 bases from J, the junction contained 10 bases not matched to a gene. The CDR3 sequence is 14 residues long.